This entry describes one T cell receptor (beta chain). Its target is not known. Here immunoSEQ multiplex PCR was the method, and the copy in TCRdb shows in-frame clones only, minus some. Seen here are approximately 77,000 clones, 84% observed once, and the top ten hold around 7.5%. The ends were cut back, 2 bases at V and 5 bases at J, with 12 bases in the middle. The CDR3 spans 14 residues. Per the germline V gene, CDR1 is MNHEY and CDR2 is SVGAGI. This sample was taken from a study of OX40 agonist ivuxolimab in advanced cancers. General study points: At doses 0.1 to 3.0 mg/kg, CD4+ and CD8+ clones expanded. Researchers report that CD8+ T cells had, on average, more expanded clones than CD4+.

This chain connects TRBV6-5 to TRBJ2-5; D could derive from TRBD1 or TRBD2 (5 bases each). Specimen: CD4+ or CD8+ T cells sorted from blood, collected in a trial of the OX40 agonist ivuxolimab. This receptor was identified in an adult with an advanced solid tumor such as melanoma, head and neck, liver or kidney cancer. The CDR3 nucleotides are TGTGCCAGCAGTTACGGGACCCTAAGTGAGACCCAGTACTTC. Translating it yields CASSYGTLSETQYF.